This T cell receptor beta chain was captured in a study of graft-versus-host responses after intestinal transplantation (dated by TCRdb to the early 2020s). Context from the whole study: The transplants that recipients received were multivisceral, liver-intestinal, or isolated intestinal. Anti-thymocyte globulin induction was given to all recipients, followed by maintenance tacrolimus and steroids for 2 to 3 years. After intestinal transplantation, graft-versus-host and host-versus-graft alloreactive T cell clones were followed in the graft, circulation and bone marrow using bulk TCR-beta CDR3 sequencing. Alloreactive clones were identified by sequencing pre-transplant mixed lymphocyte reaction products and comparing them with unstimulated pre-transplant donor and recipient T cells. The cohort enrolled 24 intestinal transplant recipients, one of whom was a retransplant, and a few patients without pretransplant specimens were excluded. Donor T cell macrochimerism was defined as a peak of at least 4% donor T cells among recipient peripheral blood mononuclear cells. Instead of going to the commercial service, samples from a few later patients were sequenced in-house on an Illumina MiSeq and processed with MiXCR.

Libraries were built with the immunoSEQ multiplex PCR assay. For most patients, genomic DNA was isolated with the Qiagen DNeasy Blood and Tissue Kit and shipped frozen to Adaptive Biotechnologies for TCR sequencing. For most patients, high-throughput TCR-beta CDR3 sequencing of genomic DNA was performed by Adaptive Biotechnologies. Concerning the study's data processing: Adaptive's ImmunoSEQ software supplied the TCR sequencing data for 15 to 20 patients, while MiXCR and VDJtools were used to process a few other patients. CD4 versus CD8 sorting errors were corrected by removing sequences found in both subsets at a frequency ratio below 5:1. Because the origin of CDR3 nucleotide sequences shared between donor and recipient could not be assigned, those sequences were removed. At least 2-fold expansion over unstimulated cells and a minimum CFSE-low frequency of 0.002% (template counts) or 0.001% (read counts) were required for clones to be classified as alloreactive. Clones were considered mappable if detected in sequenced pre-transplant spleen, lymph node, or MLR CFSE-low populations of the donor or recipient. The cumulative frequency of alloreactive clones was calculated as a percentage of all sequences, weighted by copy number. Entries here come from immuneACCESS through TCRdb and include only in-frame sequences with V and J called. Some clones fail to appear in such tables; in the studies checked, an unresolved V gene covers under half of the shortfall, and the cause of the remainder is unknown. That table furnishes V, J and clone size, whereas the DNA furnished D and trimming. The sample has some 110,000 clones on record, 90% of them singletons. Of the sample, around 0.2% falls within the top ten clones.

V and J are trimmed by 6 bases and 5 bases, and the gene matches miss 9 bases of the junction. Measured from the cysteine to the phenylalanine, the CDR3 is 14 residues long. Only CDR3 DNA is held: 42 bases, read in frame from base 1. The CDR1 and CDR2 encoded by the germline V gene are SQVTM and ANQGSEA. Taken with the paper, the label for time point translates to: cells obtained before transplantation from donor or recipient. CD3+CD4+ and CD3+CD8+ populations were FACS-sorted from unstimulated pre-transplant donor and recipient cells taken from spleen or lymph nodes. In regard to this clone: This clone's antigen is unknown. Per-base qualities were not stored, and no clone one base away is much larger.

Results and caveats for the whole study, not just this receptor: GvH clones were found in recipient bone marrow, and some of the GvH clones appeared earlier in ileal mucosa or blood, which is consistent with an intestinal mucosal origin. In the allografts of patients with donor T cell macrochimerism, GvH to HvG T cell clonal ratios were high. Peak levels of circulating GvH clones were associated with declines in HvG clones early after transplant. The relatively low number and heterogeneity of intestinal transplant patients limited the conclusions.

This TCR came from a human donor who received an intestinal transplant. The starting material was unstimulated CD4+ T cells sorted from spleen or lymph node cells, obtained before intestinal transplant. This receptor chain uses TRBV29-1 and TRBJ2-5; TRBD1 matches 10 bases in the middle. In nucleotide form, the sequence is TGCAGCGTGAAGACAGGGGGCTCCCCGGAGACCCAGTACTTC. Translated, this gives CSVKTGGSPETQYF.